The next 24 T cell receptor beta chains were all read from a single sample in a study of T-cell reconstitution after alpha-beta-depleted transplantation in children. Unique molecular identifiers were incorporated during preparation of the TCRbeta library. Using its own MiXCR run on the PCR reads, TCRdb lists one record per CDR3 protein. Of about 610,000 distinct CDR3 sequences listed, about 10% are singletons. Here the sequenced sample was PBMCs from the stem cell graft donor, taken from the stem cell graft. Receptors were obtained from a human donor who donated a stem cell graft to a child with acute myeloid leukemia.

This clonotype was counted between two and nine times. J is TRBJ1-3 and V is TRBV12-3 or TRBV12-4; D might be TRBD1 (5 bases). The CDR3 is made up of 13 amino acids. Trimming stripped 6 bases from V and 6 bases from J, with 12 bases between. The CDR3 reads CASSPEQENTIYF. For the CDR3, the DNA is TGTGCCAGCAGCCCAGAACAGGAAAACACCATATATTTT.

This clonotype was detected only a few times. The CDR3 DNA is TGCAGTGCTAGAGTCTTTTCTACTAGCGGGAGGGTAAATGAGCAGTTCTTC. Its protein product is CSARVFSTSGRVNEQFF. This chain uses TRBV20-1 with TRBJ2-1, with TRBD2 matching over 13 bases. CDR1 and CDR2 from the germline V gene are DFQATT and SNEGSKA (reference sequence). The CDR3 loop spans 17 amino acids. V dropped 1 base and J dropped 7; count of bases not matched to a gene: 10.

This clonotype has more than one count but fewer than ten. The rearrangement uses TRBV20-1 and TRBJ2-7; 7 bases map to TRBD2. This CDR3 spans 14 amino acids. Germline trimming cut 5 bases from V and 2 bases from J; bases unmatched to any gene: 9. Germline V gene data show CDR1 as DFQATT and CDR2 as SNEGSKA (reference sequence). The CDR3 region is CSAQIRLAPYEQYF. The CDR3 bases are TGCAGTGCTCAGATACGACTAGCACCCTACGAGCAGTACTTC.

This rearrangement joins TRBV29-1 to TRBJ2-1; tentatively, D is TRBD2 (6 bases). V lost 1 base and J 6 bases, leaving 16 bases between the germline ends. The CDR3 is 15 amino acids. CDR1 is SQVTM and CDR2 is ANQGSEA in the germline V gene. DNA of the CDR3: TGCAGCGTTGAAGGGGACTCCTCGGATACCAATGAGCAGTTCTTC. It is translated as CSVEGDSSDTNEQFF.

This clonotype has more than one count but fewer than ten. The chain combines TRBV9 with TRBJ2-1; TRBD2 matches 9 bases. The CDR3 is made up of 15 amino acids. Germline V gives CDR1 SGDLS, CDR2 YYNGEE. Trimming took 4 bases from V and 8 from J; bases not matched to a gene: 10. The CDR3 is CASSLRLAEGDEQFF. The CDR3 DNA reads TGTGCCAGCAGCTTACGACTAGCGGAGGGGGATGAGCAGTTCTTC.

V is TRBV3-1 and J is TRBJ2-1; D possibly uses TRBD1 or TRBD2 (5 bases each). V gave up 3 bases and J gave up 8 bases, with 17 bases separating them. Germline V gene data show CDR1 as LGHDT and CDR2 as YNNKEL (reference sequence). The length of the CDR3 is 15 residues. CDR3 loop: CASSQGRPLGDEQFF. In DNA form, the CDR3 reads TGTGCCAGCAGCCAGGGGCGGCCACTAGGGGATGAGCAGTTCTTC.

This clonotype showed up many times. V usage is TRBV29-1 and J usage is TRBJ2-5; perhaps TRBD2 as D (5 bases). This CDR3 region has 13 residues. Germline V gene sequence: CDR1 SQVTM, CDR2 ANQGSEA. V was clipped by 5 bases and J by 1 base, with 11 bases between them. The CDR3 DNA reads as TGCAGCGTTCCGGGGTCATCCCAAGAGACCCAGTACTTC. It yields the protein CSVPGSSQETQYF. The entire variable domain, with the rest obtained from reference TRBV29-1 and TRBJ2-5, is as follows: SAVISQKPSRDICQRGTSLTIQCQVDSQVTMMFWYRQQPGQSLTLIATANQGSEATYESGFVIDKFPISRPNLTFSTLTVSNMSPEDSSIYLCSVPGSSQETQYFGPGTRLLVL.

This clonotype was observed at least ten times. This chain uses TRBV3-1 with TRBJ2-2; TRBD1 agrees at 8 bases. V was clipped by 2 bases and J by 3 bases; unmatched bases: 8. CDR3 length: 17 residues. Germline loops: CDR1 LGHDT, CDR2 YNNKEL (reference sequence). CDR3 DNA: TGTGCCAGCAGCCAAACCCTAACAGGGGGAGACACCGGGGAGCTGTTTTTT. Its protein is CASSQTLTGGDTGELFF.

V gene TRBV9 combines with J gene TRBJ1-6; D not resolved. The CDR3 extends over 14 amino acids. From germline, CDR1 is SGDLS and CDR2 YYNGEE. The germline V and J ends were trimmed by 4 bases and 6 bases, with 11 bases remaining between them. CDR3 protein: CASSQKGGNSPLHF. The CDR3 DNA follows: TGTGCCAGCAGCCAAAAGGGTGGTAATTCACCCCTCCACTTT.

At least ten counts were recorded for this clonotype. The chain is built from TRBV28 and TRBJ2-6; 10 bases line up with TRBD1. The CDR3 has 18 amino acids. After removal of 6 bases from V and 0 bases from J, the junction contained 8 bases not matched to a gene. Germline V lookup: CDR1 MDHEN, CDR2 SYDVKM. The CDR3: CASSKDRGTPSGANVLTF. The CDR3 nucleotides read TGTGCCAGCAGCAAGGACAGGGGGACCCCCTCTGGGGCCAACGTCCTGACTTTC.

The chain links TRBV2 to TRBJ1-2; a weak D match, TRBD1 (6 bases). The V end lost 2 bases, the J end lost 3 bases, and 13 bases lay between the germline ends. The CDR3 is 15 amino acids. CDR1 is SNHLY and CDR2 is FYNNEI in the germline V gene. This chain's CDR3 is CASSEPGEGDYGYTF. The CDR3 nucleotides are TGTGCCAGCAGTGAACCAGGGGAGGGCGACTATGGCTACACCTTC.

This clonotype was counted at least ten times. The rearrangement joins TRBV29-1 to TRBJ2-3, with D uncertain. Germline CDR1 and CDR2: SQVTM and ANQGSEA. The length of the CDR3 is 12 residues. The V end lost 4 bases, the J end lost 2 bases, and 7 bases lay between the germline ends. In nucleotides, the CDR3 is TGCAGCGTTGGCGCCTTCACAGATACGCAGTATTTT. Amino acids: CSVGAFTDTQYF.

A few counts support this clonotype. The chain has TRBV20-1 and TRBJ2-3; tentatively, D is TRBD2 (5 bases). The ends were cut back, 3 bases at V and 5 bases at J, with 6 bases in the middle. CDR1 is DFQATT, CDR2 SNEGSKA, per germline (reference sequence). CDR3 length: 11 residues. CDR3 residues: CSASGIDTQYF. The CDR3 DNA follows: TGCAGTGCTAGCGGGATAGATACGCAGTATTTT.

The chain is built from TRBV7-2 and TRBJ1-3, with D maybe TRBD1 (5 bases). The CDR3 length is 17 residues. The V and J ends lost 1 base and 0 bases respectively, with 13 bases between them. Per the germline V gene, CDR1 is SGHTA and CDR2 is FQGNSA. CDR3 protein: CASSLGGSTSSGNTIYF. CDR3 bases: TGTGCCAGCAGCTTAGGGGGGTCTACGAGCTCTGGAAACACCATATATTTT. The full variable domain, its missing parts supplied by reference TRBV7-2 and TRBJ1-3, is GAGVSQSPSNKVTEKGKDVELRCDPISGHTALYWYRQSLGQGLEFLIYFQGNSAPDKSGLPSDRFSAERTGGSVSTLTIQRTQQEDSAVYLCASSLGGSTSSGNTIYFGEGSWLTVV.

This clonotype showed up many times. The chain links TRBV6-1 to TRBJ2-5; D is possibly TRBD2 (5 bases). The germline V and J ends were trimmed by 5 bases and 2 bases, with 15 bases remaining between them. This CDR3 has 15 residues. Germline V gene lookup returns CDR1 MNHNS and CDR2 SASEGT. Written as DNA, the CDR3 is TGTGCCAGCAGTCCCCATCGTCGGGGACAAGAGACCCAGTACTTC. It yields the protein CASSPHRRGQETQYF.

This clonotype was found many times. This rearrangement joins TRBV14 to TRBJ2-7; TRBD2 is a possible D gene (5 bases). This CDR3 region has 13 residues. Germline CDR1 is SGHDN and CDR2 is FVKESK. Trimming left V 4 bases short and J 3 bases short, with 10 bases between. Here the CDR3 reads CASSRDSVYEQYF. CDR3 nucleotides: TGTGCCAGCAGCCGAGATAGCGTCTACGAGCAGTACTTC.

At least ten counts were recorded for this clonotype. The junction does not match germline at one end; this may be a read error. V usage is TRBV5-1 and J usage is TRBJ1-5; a possible D gene is TRBD1 (5 bases). CDR1 SGHRS and CDR2 YFSETQ come from the germline V gene. The CDR3 has 15 residues. CDR3 amino acids: CASSLGGDSNQPQHF. The CDR3 coding sequence is TGTGCCAGCAGTTTGGGAGGGGACAGCAATCAGCCCCAGCATTTT. The full variable domain, with the rest looked up from reference TRBV5-1 and TRBJ1-5, is KAGVTQTPRYLIKTRGQQVTLSCSPISGHRSVSWYQQTPGQGLQFLFEYFSETQRNKGNFPGRFSGRQFSNSRSEMNVSTLELGDSALYLCASSLGGDSNQPQHFGDGTRLSIL.

This chain connects TRBV30 to TRBJ2-7; 7 nucleotides agree with TRBD1. This CDR3 comprises 13 residues. Unmatched junction bases numbered 3, after V lost 2 bases and J lost 2 bases. The V gene's germline CDR1 is GTSNPN and CDR2 SVGIG (reference sequence). This CDR3 reads CAWSKGQTYEQYF. In DNA, the CDR3 is TGTGCCTGGAGTAAGGGACAGACCTACGAGCAGTACTTC.

This clonotype was recorded many times. The rearrangement links TRBV5-5 to TRBJ2-2; weak D call: TRBD2 (6 bases). Trimming stripped 2 bases from V and 0 bases from J, with 8 bases between. The CDR3 spans 15 residues. Germline CDR1 and CDR2: SGHKS and YYEKEE (reference sequence). CDR3 in amino acids: CASSLVAANTGELFF. The CDR3 nucleotides are TGTGCCAGCAGCTTAGTAGCGGCGAACACCGGGGAGCTGTTTTTT.

This clonotype was detected only a few times. This chain uses TRBV20-1 with TRBJ2-7, with D tentatively TRBD2 (6 bases). Between the trimmed V and J ends, which lost 5 bases and 3 bases, there was a span of 14 bases. This CDR3 is built from 13 residues. Looked up from germline, CDR1 is DFQATT and CDR2 is SNEGSKA (reference sequence). CDR3 DNA sequence: TGCAGTGCTCCCACAGGACTATACTACGAGCAGTACTTC. Protein: CSAPTGLYYEQYF.

As for this clonotype: Relative to the germline gene, one junction end is altered; a read error may explain this. J is TRBJ2-1 and V is TRBV6-5; D unresolved. The CDR3 totals 15 residues. CDR1 is MNHEY, CDR2 SVGAGI, per germline. DNA for the CDR3: TGTGCCAACAGTTACGAGCCAGCCTCCTACAATGAGCAGTTCTTC. Translated: CANSYEPASYNEQFF.

Many counts were recorded for this clonotype. The chain uses TRBV29-1 and TRBJ2-7, with 7 positions matching TRBD2. Trimming at V came to 6 bases and at J to 0 bases, leaving 2 bases not matched to a gene. This CDR3 is 12 amino acids long. Per germline, CDR1 SQVTM and CDR2 ANQGSEA. This CDR3 reads CSVTSSSYEQYF. The CDR3 nucleotides are TGCAGCGTGACTAGCAGCTCCTACGAGCAGTACTTC.

The sample holds many counts of this clonotype. The rearrangement uses TRBV20-1 and TRBJ2-3, with D possibly matching TRBD2 (5 bases). Looked up from germline, CDR1 is DFQATT and CDR2 is SNEGSKA (reference sequence). The CDR3 runs 17 residues. The CDR3 loop is CRVRAGGPSSSTDTQYF. The CDR3 bases are TGCAGAGTGAGGGCGGGCGGGCCGTCCTCTAGCACAGATACGCAGTATTTT.

The chain employs TRBV29-1 and TRBJ2-5, with D perhaps matching TRBD1 or TRBD2 (5 bases each). This CDR3 comprises 12 residues. Germline-derived CDR1 and CDR2 are SQVTM and ANQGSEA. V lost 6 bases to trimming and J lost 2 bases, with 10 bases between them. CDR3 in amino acids: CSVGDGQETQYF. DNA for the CDR3: TGCAGCGTCGGGGACGGGCAAGAGACCCAGTACTTC.